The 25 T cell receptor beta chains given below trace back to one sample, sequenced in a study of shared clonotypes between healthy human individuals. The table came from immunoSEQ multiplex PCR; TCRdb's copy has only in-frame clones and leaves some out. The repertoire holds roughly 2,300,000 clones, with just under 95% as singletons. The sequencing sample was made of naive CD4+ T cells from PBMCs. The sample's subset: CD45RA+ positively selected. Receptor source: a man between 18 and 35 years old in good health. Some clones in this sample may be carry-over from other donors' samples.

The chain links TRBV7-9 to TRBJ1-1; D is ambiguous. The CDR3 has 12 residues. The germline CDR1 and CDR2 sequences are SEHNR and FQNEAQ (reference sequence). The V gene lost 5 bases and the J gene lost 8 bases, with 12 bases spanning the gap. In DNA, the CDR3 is TGTGCCAGCAGCCCCGCGAGGTCCGAAGCTTTCTTT. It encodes CASSPARSEAFF.

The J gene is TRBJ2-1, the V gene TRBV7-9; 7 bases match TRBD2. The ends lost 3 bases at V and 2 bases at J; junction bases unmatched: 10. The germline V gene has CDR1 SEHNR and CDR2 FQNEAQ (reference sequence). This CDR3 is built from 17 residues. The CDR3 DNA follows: TGTGCCAGCAGCTTTCTTGGCGGGAGTCTCACCTACAATGAGCAGTTCTTC. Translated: CASSFLGGSLTYNEQFF. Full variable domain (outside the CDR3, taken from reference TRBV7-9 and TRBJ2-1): DTGVSQNPRHKITKRGQNVTFRCDPISEHNRLYWYRQTLGQGPEFLTYFQNEAQLEKSRLLSDRFSAERPKGSFSTLEIQRTEQGDSAMYLCASSFLGGSLTYNEQFFGPGTRLTVL.

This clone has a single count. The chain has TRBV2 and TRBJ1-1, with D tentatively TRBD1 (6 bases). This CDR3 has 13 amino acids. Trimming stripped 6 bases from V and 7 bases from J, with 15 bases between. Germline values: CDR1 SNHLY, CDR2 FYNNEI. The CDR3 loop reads CASSGQRTSEAFF. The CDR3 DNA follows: TGTGCCAGCAGCGGACAGAGAACCAGTGAAGCTTTCTTT.

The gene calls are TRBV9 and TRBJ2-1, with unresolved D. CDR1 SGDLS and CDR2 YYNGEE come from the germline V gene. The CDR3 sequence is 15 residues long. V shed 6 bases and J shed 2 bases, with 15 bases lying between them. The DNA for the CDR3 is TGTGCCAGCACCCCGTTGGGCGGTCCCTACAATGAGCAGTTCTTC. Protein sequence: CASTPLGGPYNEQFF.

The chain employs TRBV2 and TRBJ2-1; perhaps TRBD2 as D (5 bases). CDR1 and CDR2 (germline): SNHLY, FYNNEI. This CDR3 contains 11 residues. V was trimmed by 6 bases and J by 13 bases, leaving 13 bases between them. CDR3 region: CASSAEAPQFF. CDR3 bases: TGTGCCAGCAGCGCGGAGGCGCCACAGTTCTTC.

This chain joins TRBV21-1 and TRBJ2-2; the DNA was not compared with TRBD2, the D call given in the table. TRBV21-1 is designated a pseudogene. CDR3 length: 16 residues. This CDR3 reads CASSVPSDCRTGELFF. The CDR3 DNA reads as TGTGCCAGCAGCGTTCCTAGCGATTGCAGGACCGGGGAGCTGTTTTTT.

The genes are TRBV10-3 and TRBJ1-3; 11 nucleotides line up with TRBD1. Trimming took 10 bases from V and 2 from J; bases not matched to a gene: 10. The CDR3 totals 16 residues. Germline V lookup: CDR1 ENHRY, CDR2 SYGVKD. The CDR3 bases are TGTGCCACGAATAATTGGGGACAGGGGGCTGGAAACACCATATATTTT. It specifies CATNNWGQGAGNTIYF.

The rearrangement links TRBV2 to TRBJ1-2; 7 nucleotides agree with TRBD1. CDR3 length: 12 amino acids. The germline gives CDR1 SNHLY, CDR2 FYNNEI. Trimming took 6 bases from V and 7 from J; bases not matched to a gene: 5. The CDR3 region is CASSRQGPGYTF. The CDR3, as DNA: TGTGCCAGCAGCAGACAGGGCCCTGGCTACACCTTC.

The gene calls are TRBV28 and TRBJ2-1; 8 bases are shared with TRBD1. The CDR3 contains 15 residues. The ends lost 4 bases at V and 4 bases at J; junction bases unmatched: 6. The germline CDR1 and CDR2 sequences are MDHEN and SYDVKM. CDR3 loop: CASSWATGAYNEQFF. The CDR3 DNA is TGTGCCAGCAGTTGGGCGACAGGGGCATACAATGAGCAGTTCTTC.

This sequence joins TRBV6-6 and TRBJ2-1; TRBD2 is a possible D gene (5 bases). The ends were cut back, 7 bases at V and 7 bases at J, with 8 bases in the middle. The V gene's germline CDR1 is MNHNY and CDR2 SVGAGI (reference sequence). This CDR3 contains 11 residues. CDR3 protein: CASMERNEQFF. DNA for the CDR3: TGTGCCAGCATGGAGCGGAATGAGCAGTTCTTC.

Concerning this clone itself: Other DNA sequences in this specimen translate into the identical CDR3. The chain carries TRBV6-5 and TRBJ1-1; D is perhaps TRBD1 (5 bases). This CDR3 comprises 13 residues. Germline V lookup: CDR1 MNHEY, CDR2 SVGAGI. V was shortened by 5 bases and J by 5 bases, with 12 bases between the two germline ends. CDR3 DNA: TGTGCCAGCAGTCAGGGTGGGGGAACTGAAGCTTTCTTT. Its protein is CASSQGGGTEAFF.

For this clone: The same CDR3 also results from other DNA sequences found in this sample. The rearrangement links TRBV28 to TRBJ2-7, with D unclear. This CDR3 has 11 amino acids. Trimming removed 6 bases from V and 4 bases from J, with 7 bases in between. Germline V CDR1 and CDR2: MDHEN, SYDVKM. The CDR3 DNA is TGTGCCAGCAGCTCCTCGTACGAGCAGTACTTC. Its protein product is CASSSSYEQYF.

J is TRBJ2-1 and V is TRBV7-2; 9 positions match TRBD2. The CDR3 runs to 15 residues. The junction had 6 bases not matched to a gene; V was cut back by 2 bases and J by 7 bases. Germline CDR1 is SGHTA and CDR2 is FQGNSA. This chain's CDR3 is CASSLYSGSANEQFF. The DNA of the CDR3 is TGTGCCAGCAGCTTATATAGCGGGAGTGCAAATGAGCAGTTCTTC.

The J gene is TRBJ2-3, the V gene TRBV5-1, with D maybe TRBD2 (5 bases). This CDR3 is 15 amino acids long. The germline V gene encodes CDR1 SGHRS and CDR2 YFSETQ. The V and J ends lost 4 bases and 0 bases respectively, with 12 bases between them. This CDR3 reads CASSPWTGSTDTQYF. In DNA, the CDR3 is TGCGCCAGCAGCCCCTGGACGGGGAGCACAGATACGCAGTATTTT. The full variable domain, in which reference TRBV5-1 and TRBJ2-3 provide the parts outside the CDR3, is KAGVTQTPRYLIKTRGQQVTLSCSPISGHRSVSWYQQTPGQGLQFLFEYFSETQRNKGNFPGRFSGRQFSNSRSEMNVSTLELGDSALYLCASSPWTGSTDTQYFGPGTRLTVL.

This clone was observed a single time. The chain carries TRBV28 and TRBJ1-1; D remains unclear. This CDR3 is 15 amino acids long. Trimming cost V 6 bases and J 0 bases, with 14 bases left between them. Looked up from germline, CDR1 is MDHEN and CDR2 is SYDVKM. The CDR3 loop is CASRPRDLLNTEAFF. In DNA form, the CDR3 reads TGTGCCAGCAGACCCCGAGACCTACTGAACACTGAAGCTTTCTTT.

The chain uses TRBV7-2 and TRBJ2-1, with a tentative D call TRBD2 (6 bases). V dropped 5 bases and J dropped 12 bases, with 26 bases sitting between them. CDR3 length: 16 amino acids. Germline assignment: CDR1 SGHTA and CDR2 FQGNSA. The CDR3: CASSPSGSFSAFGQFF. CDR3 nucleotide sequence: TGTGCCAGCAGCCCCTCCGGGAGCTTCTCGGCTTTTGGGCAGTTCTTC.

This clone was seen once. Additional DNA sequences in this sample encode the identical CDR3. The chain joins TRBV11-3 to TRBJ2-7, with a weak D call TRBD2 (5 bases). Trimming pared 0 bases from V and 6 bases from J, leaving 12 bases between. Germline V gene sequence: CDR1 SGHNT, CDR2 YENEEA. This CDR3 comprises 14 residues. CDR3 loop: CASSLDSSAGEQYF. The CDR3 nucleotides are TGTGCCAGCAGCTTAGATAGCAGTGCGGGCGAGCAGTACTTC.

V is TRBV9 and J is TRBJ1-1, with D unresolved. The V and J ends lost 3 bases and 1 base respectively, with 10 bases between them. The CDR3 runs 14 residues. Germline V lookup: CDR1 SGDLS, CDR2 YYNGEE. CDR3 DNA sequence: TGTGCCAGCAGCGCCTCACAGCGGAACACTGAAGCTTTCTTT. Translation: CASSASQRNTEAFF.

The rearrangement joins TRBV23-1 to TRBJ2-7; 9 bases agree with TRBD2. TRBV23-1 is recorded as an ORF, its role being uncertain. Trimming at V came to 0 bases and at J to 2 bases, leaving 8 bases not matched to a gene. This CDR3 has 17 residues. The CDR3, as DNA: TGCGCCAGCAGTCAATCGGGGCGGCGGGAGGGAACCTACGAGCAGTACTTC. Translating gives CASSQSGRREGTYEQYF.

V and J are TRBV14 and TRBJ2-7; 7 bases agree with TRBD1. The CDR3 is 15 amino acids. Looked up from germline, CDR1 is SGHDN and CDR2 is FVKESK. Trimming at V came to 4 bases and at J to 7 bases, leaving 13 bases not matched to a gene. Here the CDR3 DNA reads TGTGCCAGCAGCCCGAGGACAGGCCGATCCCGGGAGCAGTACTTC. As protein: CASSPRTGRSREQYF. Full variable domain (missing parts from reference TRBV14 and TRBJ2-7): EAGVTQFPSHSVIEKGQTVTLRCDPISGHDNLYWYRRVMGKEIKFLLHFVKESKQDESGMPNNRFLAERTGGTYSTLKVQPAELEDSGVYFCASSPRTGRSREQYFGPGTRLTVT.

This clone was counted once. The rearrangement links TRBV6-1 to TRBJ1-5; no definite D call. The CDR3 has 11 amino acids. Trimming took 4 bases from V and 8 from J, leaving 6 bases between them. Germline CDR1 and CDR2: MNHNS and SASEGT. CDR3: CASSAGKPQHF. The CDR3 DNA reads TGTGCCAGCAGTGCCGGAAAGCCCCAGCATTTT.

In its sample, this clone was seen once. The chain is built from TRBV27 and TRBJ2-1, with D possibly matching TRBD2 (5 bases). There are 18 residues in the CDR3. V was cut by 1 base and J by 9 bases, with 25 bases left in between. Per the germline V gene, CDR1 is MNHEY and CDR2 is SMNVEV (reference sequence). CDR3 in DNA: TGTGCCAGCAGTTTATTGGGAGTAGAGGCTTCTTTGTACGGTGAGCAGTTCTTC. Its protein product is CASSLLGVEASLYGEQFF.

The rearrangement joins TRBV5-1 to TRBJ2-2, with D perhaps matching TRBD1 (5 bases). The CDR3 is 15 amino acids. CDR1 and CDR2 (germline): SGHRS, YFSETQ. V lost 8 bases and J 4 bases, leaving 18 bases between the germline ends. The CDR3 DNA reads TGCGCCAGTGTCAGCCAAGACAGTGTCACCGGGGAGCTGTTTTTT. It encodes CASVSQDSVTGELFF. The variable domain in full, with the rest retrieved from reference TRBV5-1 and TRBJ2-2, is KAGVTQTPRYLIKTRGQQVTLSCSPISGHRSVSWYQQTPGQGLQFLFEYFSETQRNKGNFPGRFSGRQFSNSRSEMNVSTLELGDSALYLCASVSQDSVTGELFFGEGSRLTVL.

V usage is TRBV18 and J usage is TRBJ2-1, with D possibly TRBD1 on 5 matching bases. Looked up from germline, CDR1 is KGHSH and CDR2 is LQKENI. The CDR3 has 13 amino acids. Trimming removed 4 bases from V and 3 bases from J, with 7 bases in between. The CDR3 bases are TGTGCCAGCTCACTCGGACACTACAATGAGCAGTTCTTC. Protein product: CASSLGHYNEQFF.

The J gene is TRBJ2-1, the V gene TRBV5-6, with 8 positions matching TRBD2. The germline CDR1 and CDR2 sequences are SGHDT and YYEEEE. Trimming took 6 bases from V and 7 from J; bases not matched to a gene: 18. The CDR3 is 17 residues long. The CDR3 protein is CASIDGPLGLALNEQFF. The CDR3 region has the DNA TGTGCCAGCATAGACGGTCCCCTCGGACTAGCCTTAAATGAGCAGTTCTTC.